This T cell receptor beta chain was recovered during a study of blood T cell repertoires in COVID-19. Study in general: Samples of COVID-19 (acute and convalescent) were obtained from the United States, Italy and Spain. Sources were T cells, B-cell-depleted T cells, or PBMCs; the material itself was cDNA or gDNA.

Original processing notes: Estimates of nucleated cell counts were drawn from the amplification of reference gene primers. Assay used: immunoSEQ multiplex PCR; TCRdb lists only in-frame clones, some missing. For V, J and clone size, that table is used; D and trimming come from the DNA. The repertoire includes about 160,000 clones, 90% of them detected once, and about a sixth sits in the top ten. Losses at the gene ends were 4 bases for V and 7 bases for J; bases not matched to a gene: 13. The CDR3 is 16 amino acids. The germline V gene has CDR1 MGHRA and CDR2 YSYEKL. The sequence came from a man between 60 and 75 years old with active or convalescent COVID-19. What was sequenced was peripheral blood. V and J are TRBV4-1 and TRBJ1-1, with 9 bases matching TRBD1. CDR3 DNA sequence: TGCGCCAGCAGCCCGGGGACAGGGCAAATCGGTTATGAAGCTTTCTTT. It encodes CASSPGTGQIGYEAFF.